This note documents a single TCR beta chain sequence. TCRdb keeps only in-frame clones here, not all; method: immunoSEQ multiplex PCR. The sample lists more than 110,000 clones, approximately 90% occurring once. This entry belongs to a study of control samples from healthy donors and cancer patients. This CDR3 spans 15 amino acids. With V trimmed by 0 bases and J by 7 bases, 5 bases remained unmatched. Germline V gene sequence: CDR1 SGHRS, CDR2 YFSETQ. This receptor was identified in a woman in her twenties or thirties in good health. Material: blood. The rearrangement links TRBV5-1 to TRBJ2-1; 9 positions agree with TRBD2. CDR3 nucleotides: TGCGCCAGCAGCTTGGTGGGGACTAGCTCAAATGAGCAGTTCTTC. As protein: CASSLVGTSSNEQFF.